This note documents a single T cell receptor (beta chain) sequence. Carrying UMI labels, the TRB cDNA libraries were prepared through 5' RACE. TCRdb re-called the 5' RACE reads and catalogs CDR3 proteins one per entry, DNA excluded. This sample's table has about 58,000 distinct CDR3 sequences. This specimen belongs to a study of CXCR3-negative and CXCR3-positive naive CD8 T cells. CD45RO-CCR7+CD27+CD95- expression identified naive CD8+ T cells. Germline V CDR1 and CDR2: SGHAT, FQNNGV. CDR3 length: 17 amino acids. What was sequenced was naive CXCR3- CD8+ T cells from blood. Subset of the sample: CD45RO-CCR7+CD27+CD95- naive CD8+ T cells lacking CXCR3 (TNR3-). This TCR derives from a human donor in good health. Some clones in this sample may be carry-over from other donors' samples. The chain couples TRBV11-2 to TRBJ2-3; TCRdb's D gene call, TRBD2, goes unchecked for lack of DNA. CDR3 sequence: CASSYPTSGRLGDTQYF.